What follows describes a single T cell receptor beta chain. Its target is not known. Exclusion of patients followed from uncontrolled infection, other autoimmune disease, pregnancy or lactation. Source material for PBMCs was about 10 ml fresh peripheral blood. This sample is part of a study of T cells in Graves' hyperthyroidism and ophthalmopathy. Amplification targeted TCR beta CDR3 regions from RNA transcripts. TCR CDR3 underwent first-round RT-PCR with the HTBI primer set. TCRdb re-derived calls from the multiplex PCR reads in MiXCR, one entry per CDR3 protein. The data contain some 580,000 distinct CDR3 sequences, about a sixth of them singletons. Whole-study results and caveats: Blood also showed most of the thyroid clonotypes that were expanded above 0.001.

There are 16 residues in the CDR3. Looked up from germline, CDR1 is SGHRS and CDR2 is YFSETQ. The V and J ends lost 1 base and 10 bases, in that order; junction bases with no gene match: 11. The J gene is TRBJ2-1, the V gene TRBV5-1; 10 bases are shared with TRBD1. The TCR was taken from a woman aged 40 to 50 with Graves' ophthalmopathy. Sequencing input: blood. In DNA, the CDR3 is TGCGCCAGCAGCTTGCTCCGGACAGGGGGGAATGAAGAGCAGTTCTTC. Translated: CASSLLRTGGNEEQFF.